This T cell receptor beta chain was recovered during a study of shared clonotypes between healthy human individuals (dated by TCRdb to 2018 to 2020). With respect to the entire study: A few men and a couple of women, aged 18 to 49 years, made up the cohort. For each donor, three plates each were used for CD4 naive and CD4 memory, two plates were used for CD8 naive, and one plate was used for CD8 memory. To estimate repertoire size and how much clonotype sharing occurs between individuals, the study deeply sequenced the blood TCR repertoires of 4 to 6 healthy adults. To increase sequencing depth and limit assay-specific biases, different laboratories used diverse techniques to prepare libraries and sequence TCR repertoires. Leukapheresis yielded between about 0.9 and 8.9 billion PBMCs per donor.

V ends up 5 bases short and J 6 bases short, with an unmatched junction base count of 7. The CDR3 sequence holds 14 residues, the cysteine and phenylalanine included. Solely the CDR3 DNA is kept, with 42 bases framed from the first base. CDR1 MDHEN and CDR2 SYDVKM were looked up in the germline V gene. General study outcomes and caveats: Naive subsets generally had larger estimated clonotype richness than memory subsets. Sharing across several donors was observed for about 5% of naive CD4, less than 4% of naive CD8, 2.3% of memory CD4, and over 0.3% of memory CD8 clonotypes. Only blood was sampled, and tissue TCR repertoires likely differ from those in blood. Because the study included a small number of donors, the genetic and exposure-history diversity represented was limited. Compared with non-shared clonotypes, the clonotypes found in all four sorted-subset donors had higher generation probabilities. Rarefaction of sorted-subset datasets indicated incomplete sequencing despite the large sequencing depth. Pairwise subsampling led to the expectation that sequencing depth would affect the degree of clonotype sharing among donors.

TCR CDR3 regions were amplified from genomic DNA by multiplex PCR using the deep immunoSEQ assay. Genomic DNA extracted from each cell subset was distributed evenly over all wells of several immunoSEQ 96-well plates, and each plate served as one replicate. For sorted subsets, approximately 190 ng genomic DNA, equal to tens of thousands of T cell genomes, was loaded into each replicate PCR. The purified libraries were quantified using a Qubit 3.0 fluorometer, sized with a Bioanalyzer 2100, and then quantified again using the KAPA Library Quantification kit. Every immunoSEQ 96-well plate was sequenced on a separate single-read 150-cycle Illumina NextSeq 550 flow cell. In the source study's methods: The immunoSEQ output contained only junctional sequences without quality scores, so filtering could not match that applied to full-length reads. To assign V/J genes and CDR3, sequences were annotated against IMGT germline references using PyIR, a Python wrapper for IgBLAST v1.9. Any read was removed if the V/J assignment was weak (E-value above 1e-6), the CDR3 was missing, or the read contained stop codons, out-of-frame junctions, or ambiguous translated residues. V3J clonotypes were defined by identical inferred V gene, J gene, and CDR3 amino acid sequence. Percentage overlap between repertoires was calculated by dividing the number of shared unique clonotypes by the size of the smaller repertoire. RTK rarefaction, the Chao1 estimator, and Recon v2.1 estimates of unobserved clonotypes were used to assess repertoire richness. Generation probabilities for all TCRbeta clonotypes obtained by the gDNA method from several donors were computed using OLGA. The clones in this table, taken by TCRdb from immuneACCESS, are in-frame only. Not every clone is retained; where verified, under half of the shortfall comes from an unresolved V gene, and the cause of the rest is unknown. That table supplies the V and J calls and clone size; D and trimming were determined from the DNA. For this sample there are 550,000 to 850,000 clones; approximately 72% appear just once. The top ten constitute approximately 2% of the sample.

Healthy HIV-negative adults with no recently reported acute infections or vaccinations were included as donors. Every donor was a Caucasian adult residing in Nashville, Tennessee, USA. CD4+ T cells were enriched by magnetic negative selection; naive cells were then positively selected on CD45RA, and the negative fraction formed the memory subset. After blood collection by leukapheresis, PBMCs were isolated using Ficoll-Histopaque density gradient centrifugation and then cryopreserved in the vapor phase of liquid nitrogen. Purity and quantity of every magnetically sorted T cell population were checked by analytical flow cytometry. Genomic DNA was isolated from every sorted fraction and measured by UV absorbance on a Nanodrop 2000c. A word on this clone: The target of this receptor is not known. No quality values exist for individual bases; no much larger clone is one base distant.

The sample consisted of memory CD4+ T cells sorted from blood. Taken with the paper, the label for cell subset or site translates to: CD45RA-negative fraction. This TCR derives from a young woman in good health. Rearrangement joined TRBV28 to TRBJ1-1; the junction holds 9 bases that match TRBD1. The DNA sequence follows: TGTGCCAGCAGTCACCCTAACAGGGGGCCTGAAGCTTTCTTT. Translated, it gives CASSHPNRGPEAFF.